The 25 T cell receptor beta chains presented below share a single source sample, sequenced in a study of T cells in Graves' hyperthyroidism and ophthalmopathy. The CDR3 regions of TCR beta were amplified from RNA transcripts. HTBI primers were used for first-round RT-PCR of the TCR CDR3. TCRdb re-called the multiplex PCR reads with MiXCR, one entry per CDR3 protein. The sample has about 840,000 distinct CDR3 sequences; around 38% are singletons. The sample comprised blood. The receptors derive from a man between 18 and 29 years old with Graves' hyperthyroidism.

This clonotype was picked up many times. The gene calls are TRBV29-1 and TRBJ2-7; no reliable D call. Trimming left V 6 bases short and J 5 bases short, with 23 bases between. Per the germline V gene, CDR1 is SQVTM and CDR2 is ANQGSEA. CDR3 length equals 15 residues. In DNA form, the CDR3 reads TGCAGCGTCGTACCTAAGGACGGGTCTTGGAACGAGCAGTACTTC. Translation: CSVVPKDGSWNEQYF.

The sample holds a few counts of this clonotype. The chain joins TRBV20-1 to TRBJ2-7, with D tentatively TRBD1 (5 bases). CDR3 length equals 15 residues. Germline V gene sequence: CDR1 DFQATT, CDR2 SNEGSKA (reference sequence). Trimming removed 4 bases from V and 2 bases from J, with 18 bases in between. In DNA, the CDR3 is TGCAGTGCTACCCAAGTGGGGCTGCAGCCCTACGAGCAGTACTTC. Translation: CSATQVGLQPYEQYF.

The J gene is TRBJ1-1, the V gene TRBV9; 8 bases are a match to TRBD1. This CDR3 is built from 15 residues. The V gene end was trimmed by 4 bases and the J gene end by 3 bases; junction bases not matched to a gene: 8. CDR1 and CDR2 (germline): SGDLS, YYNGEE. The CDR3 DNA reads as TGTGCCAGCAGCCGGTCGACAGGGGTGGACACTGAAGCTTTCTTT. Translated, it gives CASSRSTGVDTEAFF.

Concerning this clonotype itself: The final CDR3 position lacks the conserved phenylalanine or tryptophan, pointing to a likely read error. The V and J genes are TRBV19 and TRBJ1-5; D may be TRBD1 (5 bases). The CDR3 contains 16 residues. V was trimmed by 7 bases and J by 5 bases, leaving 21 bases between them. Germline loops: CDR1 LNHDA, CDR2 SQIVND (reference sequence). CDR3 sequence: CASTLPGGGKDQPQHL. CDR3 nucleotides: TGTGCCAGTACCCTACCCGGGGGGGGAAAGGATCAGCCCCAGCATCTT.

This clonotype has ten or more counts. The V call is TRBV25-1, the J call TRBJ1-6; D call uncertain. The CDR3 has 14 residues. The V and J ends lost 4 bases and 9 bases respectively, with 13 bases between them. Germline V gene data show CDR1 as MGHDK and CDR2 as SYGVNS. The CDR3 DNA is TGTGCCAGCAGTGCGACTAGCATGGGTTCACCCCTCCACTTT. This gives the protein CASSATSMGSPLHF.

J is TRBJ1-2 and V is TRBV29-1, with a tentative D call TRBD1 (6 bases). The germline V gene has CDR1 SQVTM and CDR2 ANQGSEA. The CDR3 is 13 amino acids. V was trimmed by 4 bases and J by 12 bases, leaving 21 bases between them. The chain's CDR3 is CSVAPTRGGGNTF. In DNA, the CDR3 is TGCAGCGTTGCGCCAACCAGGGGAGGAGGAAACACCTTC.

This chain joins TRBV5-6 and TRBJ2-2; D remains unclear. CDR1 and CDR2 (germline): SGHDT, YYEEEE. The V end was cut by 4 bases, the J end by 9 bases, with 13 bases between. CDR3 length: 13 amino acids. The CDR3 sequence: CASSVTYPRELFF. The CDR3 DNA sequence: TGTGCCAGCAGCGTGACTTATCCCCGGGAGCTGTTTTTT.

The gene calls are TRBV12-3 or TRBV12-4 and TRBJ1-1, with D maybe TRBD1 (5 bases). The CDR3 totals 14 residues. Trimming took off 3 bases at V and 6 bases at J, with 14 bases between the two ends. The CDR3: CASSFPDRGAEAFF. CDR3 coding DNA: TGTGCCAGCAGTTTCCCCGACCGGGGGGCTGAAGCTTTCTTT.

As to this clonotype: A single base separates this from a much larger clone, so it may be a read error. The rearrangement uses TRBV5-4 and TRBJ2-7; D is perhaps TRBD2 (7 bases). Trimming cost V 3 bases and J 3 bases, with 10 bases left between them. This CDR3 has 13 residues. Germline loops: CDR1 SGHNT, CDR2 YYREEE (reference sequence). CDR3 amino acids: CASSWGGGYEQYF. The CDR3 DNA follows: TGTGCCAGCAGCTGGGGGGGCGGCTACGAGCAGTACTTC.

The V and J genes are TRBV6-6 and TRBJ2-7; TRBD2 might be the D (6 bases). Germline CDR1 and CDR2: MNHNY and SVGAGI (reference sequence). The CDR3 is 15 residues long. Trimming pared 5 bases from V and 0 bases from J, leaving 14 bases between. CDR3 bases: TGTGCCAGCAGTACCGTCGGGGGAACCTCCTACGAGCAGTACTTC. This codes for CASSTVGGTSYEQYF.

A note on this clonotype: A read error may be the cause here, since a much bigger clone is one base away. This rearrangement joins TRBV2 to TRBJ1-1, with 8 bases lining up with TRBD1. Germline CDR1 is SNHLY and CDR2 is FYNNEI. V lost 6 bases and J lost 5; bases outside the gene matches: 5. This CDR3 is built from 13 residues. The CDR3: CASRLRQGTEAFF. CDR3 DNA: TGTGCCAGCAGACTTAGACAGGGGACTGAAGCTTTCTTT.

This clonotype has at least ten counts. The chain has TRBV10-3 and TRBJ1-6, with a possible D match to TRBD1 (5 bases). This CDR3 has 12 amino acids. The germline V gene has CDR1 ENHRY and CDR2 SYGVKD. The germline V and J ends were trimmed by 6 bases and 10 bases, with 10 bases remaining between them. As DNA, the CDR3 is TGTGCCATCAGGGACACAGACTCACCCCTCCACTTT. This translates into CAIRDTDSPLHF.

This clonotype was picked up one time. The V gene is TRBV7-2, the J gene TRBJ2-7, with 9 bases that match TRBD1. V lost 0 bases, J lost 4 bases, and 4 bases stayed unmatched. CDR1 SGHTA and CDR2 FQGNSA come from the germline V gene. The CDR3 has 15 amino acids. CDR3 amino acids: CASSLAGTGWYEQYF. CDR3 DNA: TGTGCCAGCAGCTTAGCCGGGACAGGGTGGTACGAGCAGTACTTC.

In regard to this clonotype: At one end, the junction sequence differs from germline, possibly due to a read error. The rearrangement uses TRBV7-3 and TRBJ1-5; D uncertain. This CDR3 spans 16 amino acids. Per the germline V gene, CDR1 is SGHTA and CDR2 is FQGTGA. CDR3 residues: CASSQTPPGVNQPQHF. CDR3 coding DNA: TGCGCCAGCAGCCAAACTCCCCCGGGAGTCAATCAGCCCCAGCATTTT.

Note on this clonotype: Being one base from a much bigger clone, this may be a read error. V gene TRBV2 combines with J gene TRBJ2-7; D is undetermined. The germline CDR1 and CDR2 sequences are SNHLY and FYNNEI. Trimming took off 6 bases at V and 2 bases at J, with 11 bases between the two ends. The CDR3 covers 13 residues. CDR3 sequence (DNA): TGTGCCAGCAGGGGTTTCGTCGCCTACGAGCAGTACTTC. Its protein is CASRGFVAYEQYF.

As for this clonotype: The CDR3 does not end in the conserved phenylalanine or tryptophan, so this is likely a read error. The DNA is left out, because the CDR3 cannot be placed on it with certainty; the CDR3 is given as TCRdb lists it. V is TRBV6-5 and J is TRBJ1-1; TRBD1 reflects the table's D call only, with no check against the DNA. Germline V gives CDR1 MNHEY, CDR2 SVGAGI. The CDR3 spans 9 amino acids, including both terminal residues. CDR3 region: CAISVDRFY.

This chain uses TRBV10-3 with TRBJ1-2; D is unresolved. Trimming pared 10 bases from V and 0 bases from J, leaving 9 bases between. Per germline, CDR1 ENHRY and CDR2 SYGVKD. This CDR3 has 12 amino acids. DNA of the CDR3: TGTGCCACTCTTGGAGCTAACTATGGCTACACCTTC. It codes for CATLGANYGYTF.

This clonotype came up a few times. The chain has TRBV2 and TRBJ1-2; no clear D. Germline CDR1 is SNHLY and CDR2 is FYNNEI. The CDR3 length is 12 residues. The ends were cut back, 8 bases at V and 3 bases at J, with 10 bases in the middle. CDR3 coding DNA: TGTGCCAGCGGCACGCTTGACTATGGCTACACCTTC. It specifies CASGTLDYGYTF.

The chain couples TRBV11-2 to TRBJ2-7; D remains ambiguous. Trimming stripped 8 bases from V and 1 base from J, with 9 bases between. The CDR3 has 12 residues. Germline assignment: CDR1 SGHAT and CDR2 FQNNGV. The CDR3 spells CASLTDSYEQYF. The CDR3 DNA is TGTGCCAGCTTGACGGATTCCTACGAGCAGTACTTC. Full variable domain (remainder filled in from reference TRBV11-2 and TRBJ2-7): EAGVAQSPRYKIIEKRQSVAFWCNPISGHATLYWYQQILGQGPKLLIQFQNNGVVDDSQLPKDRFSAERLKGVDSTLKIQPAKLEDSAVYLCASLTDSYEQYFGPGTRLTVT.

V and J are TRBV11-1 and TRBJ1-3; D remains unclear. This CDR3 spans 14 amino acids. Deletions cut 5 bases from V and 7 bases from J, with 15 bases between. The V gene's germline CDR1 is SGHAT and CDR2 FQDESV (reference sequence). CDR3 in DNA: TGTGCCAGCAGCACGCGAGCGACGGTGAACACCATATATTTT. Protein sequence: CASSTRATVNTIYF.

The V and J genes are TRBV29-1 and TRBJ1-1, with a possible D match to TRBD1 (5 bases). The CDR3 is 13 amino acids. CDR1 is SQVTM and CDR2 is ANQGSEA in the germline V gene. Between the trimmed V and J ends, which lost 2 bases and 4 bases, there was a span of 11 bases. CDR3 nucleotide sequence: TGCAGCGTTGAAAGGGCAGGGCGCACTGAAGCTTTCTTT. This sequence encodes CSVERAGRTEAFF.

The chain couples TRBV20-1 to TRBJ1-1; TRBD1 matches 8 bases. V lost 3 bases, J lost 0 bases, and 6 bases stayed unmatched. The CDR3 contains 15 residues. The germline V gene encodes CDR1 DFQATT and CDR2 SNEGSKA (reference sequence). The CDR3, as DNA: TGCAGTGCTAGGGGCGGACAGGGAATGAACACTGAAGCTTTCTTT. Translating gives CSARGGQGMNTEAFF.

Many counts were recorded for this clonotype. This sequence joins TRBV6-6 and TRBJ1-1; the D is unclear. The ends were cut back, 2 bases at V and 3 bases at J, with 4 bases in the middle. This CDR3 has 12 amino acids. CDR1 is MNHNY, CDR2 SVGAGI, per germline (reference sequence). This chain's CDR3 is CASSYRYTEAFF. The DNA for the CDR3 is TGTGCCAGCAGTTACCGATACACTGAAGCTTTCTTT.

This clonotype was observed many times. V and J are TRBV12-3 or TRBV12-4 and TRBJ2-7; D possibly matches TRBD1 or TRBD2 (5 bases each). Trimming removed 7 bases at V and 4 bases at J, with 14 bases between. There are 13 residues in the CDR3. The CDR3 spells CASMGPPVYEQYF. The CDR3 DNA is TGTGCCAGCATGGGACCGCCGGTGTACGAGCAGTACTTC.

V is TRBV6-6 and J is TRBJ1-3, with no clear D. Trimming shortened V by 0 bases and J by 4 bases, and 13 bases separated the two germline ends. Germline loops: CDR1 MNHNY, CDR2 SVGAGI (reference sequence). This CDR3 is built from 16 residues. The CDR3 is CASSYSLGQTGNTIYF. The CDR3 nucleotides are TGTGCCAGCAGTTACTCCCTCGGGCAGACAGGAAACACCATATATTTT.